The clone carrying this T cell receptor beta chain has just a few counts. Its antigen is still unknown. The data were obtained in a study of T cells after yellow fever vaccination. Study-wide points: Although most clonotypes did not, a small share appeared in both CD4 and CD8 compartments. Researchers report a weaker secondary response that nonetheless peaked faster, day 5 versus 15.

By 5'RACE template switching, TCR cDNA was produced, with a universal primer site and UMIs added in the process. TCRdb re-called the 5' RACE reads through MiXCR, storing one row per CDR3 protein. The sample lists 610,000 or so distinct CDR3 sequences; 9% to 15% were seen once. The CDR3 runs 14 residues. Losses at the gene ends were 7 bases for V and 2 bases for J; bases not matched to a gene: 6. Germline loops: CDR1 DFQATT, CDR2 SNEGSKA (reference sequence). The source material was PBMCs, sampled on the day of the yellow fever booster vaccination. This TCR came from a man aged 25 to 45 who received the YFV17D yellow fever vaccine. The chain links TRBV20-1 to TRBJ2-5; TRBD2 agrees at 11 bases. The CDR3 loop reads CSVPTSGIQETQYF. In DNA form, the CDR3 reads TGCAGTGTCCCGACTAGCGGGATACAAGAGACCCAGTACTTC.